This passage covers 30 T cell receptor beta chains from one sample sequenced in a study of blood T cells in healthy people across ages. The use of a sample-barcoded 5' primer and a J-beta primer mix characterized a second PCR of roughly 6 to 11 cycles. In TCRdb, the 5' RACE reads were re-called with MiXCR into one record per CDR3 protein. The sample records approximately 700,000 distinct CDR3 sequences, roughly 32% being singletons. The sequenced sample was blood. The receptors stem from a woman older than 75 in good health.

In regard to this clonotype: A much larger clonotype is one base distant, so this may be a read error. The chain uses TRBV7-2 and TRBJ2-1, with 11 bases aligning to TRBD2. The CDR3 sequence is 18 residues long. V lost 5 bases and J lost 13; bases outside the gene matches: 22. The germline CDR1 and CDR2 sequences are SGHTA and FQGNSA. The CDR3 sequence: CASSPGLAGGAPSRTQFF. For the CDR3, the DNA is TGTGCCAGCAGCCCCGGGTTAGCGGGGGGGGCACCTAGTCGGACCCAGTTCTTC. Combining the CDR3 with reference TRBV7-2 and TRBJ2-1 gives the whole variable domain GAGVSQSPSNKVTEKGKDVELRCDPISGHTALYWYRQSLGQGLEFLIYFQGNSAPDKSGLPSDRFSAERTGGSVSTLTIQRTQQEDSAVYLCASSPGLAGGAPSRTQFFGPGTRLTVL.

This clonotype was found a few times. The chain combines TRBV6-6 with TRBJ1-1; D uncertain. The CDR3 sequence is 15 residues long. The germline gives CDR1 MNHNY, CDR2 SVGAGI (reference sequence). The V and J ends lost 7 bases and 4 bases respectively, with 19 bases between them. CDR3 sequence reads: CASNHHNLGGTEAFF. DNA for the CDR3: TGTGCCAGCAACCATCACAACCTTGGTGGCACTGAAGCTTTCTTT.

This chain uses TRBV5-1 with TRBJ2-5, with D possibly being TRBD2 (5 bases). CDR3 length: 18 amino acids. Per germline, CDR1 SGHRS and CDR2 YFSETQ. V was shortened by 4 bases and J by 5 bases, with 27 bases between the two germline ends. CDR3 residues: CASSHDPTPGGMMETQYF. DNA of the CDR3: TGCGCCAGCAGCCACGATCCAACCCCCGGAGGAATGATGGAGACCCAGTACTTC.

This clonotype was counted only a few times. Since a much larger clone is just one base distant, this may be a read error. The V gene is TRBV11-3, the J gene TRBJ2-7, with 7 nucleotides matching TRBD1. CDR1 and CDR2 (germline): SGHNT, YENEEA. The CDR3 sequence is 14 residues long. V was clipped by 5 bases and J by 7 bases; unmatched bases: 11. The CDR3 coding sequence is TGTGCCAGCAGCCCCAGACAGGGATGGGGTGAGCAGTACTTC. Its protein product is CASSPRQGWGEQYF.

For this clonotype: A read error may be the cause here, since a much bigger clone is one base away. The chain uses TRBV5-1 and TRBJ2-5; 9 nucleotides agree with TRBD1. This CDR3 is built from 17 residues. The V gene end was trimmed by 1 base and the J gene end by 11 bases; junction bases not matched to a gene: 18. From germline, CDR1 is SGHRS and CDR2 YFSETQ. The CDR3 reads CASSLLGRTGARDEQYF. CDR3 DNA sequence: TGCGCCAGCAGCTTGTTAGGTCGGACAGGGGCAAGGGATGAGCAGTACTTC.

The chain links TRBV5-6 to TRBJ1-5; 10 bases are shared with TRBD1. The CDR3 length is 16 residues. V trimming: 4 bases; J trimming: 1 base; junction bases outside the gene matches: 5. From germline, CDR1 is SGHDT and CDR2 YYEEEE. The CDR3 nucleotides are TGTGCCAGCAGCGGGGGGACAGGGGCAAGCAATCAGCCCCAGCATTTT. This codes for CASSGGTGASNQPQHF. The entire variable domain, with the rest obtained from reference TRBV5-6 and TRBJ1-5, is as follows: DAGVTQSPTHLIKTRGQQVTLRCSPKSGHDTVSWYQQALGQGPQFIFQYYEEEERQRGNFPDRFSGHQFPNYSSELNVNALLLGDSALYLCASSGGTGASNQPQHFGDGTRLSIL.

This clonotype was detected many times. The chain combines TRBV7-8 with TRBJ2-6; D gene ambiguous. Trimming took off 10 bases at V and 1 base at J, with 11 bases between the two ends. This CDR3 region has 14 residues. CDR1 SGHVS and CDR2 FQNEAQ come from the germline V gene. Here the CDR3 reads CATTRASGANVLTF. CDR3 DNA: TGTGCCACTACACGGGCATCTGGGGCCAACGTCCTGACTTTC.

About this clonotype itself: A much larger clone differs from this one at a single base, so this may be a read error. This chain joins TRBV7-2 and TRBJ2-1; D ambiguous. The tail of the sequence fits TRBJ2-7 better, so the J call may be wrong. From germline, CDR1 is SGHTA and CDR2 FQGNSA. CDR3 size: 14 residues. CDR3 residues: CASSLDGSYNEQYF. CDR3 bases: TGTGCCAGCAGCTTAGATGGCTCCTACAATGAGCAGTACTTC.

This clonotype was detected once. This chain links TRBV9 with TRBJ1-2; D remains unclear. The CDR3 loop spans 17 amino acids. With 0 bases removed from V and 4 bases from J, the gap between germline ends came to 19 bases. Germline V gene data show CDR1 as SGDLS and CDR2 as YYNGEE. The CDR3 nucleotides are TGTGCCAGCAGCGTAGGGCAGCCACAGCAAGGGTTCTATGGCTACACCTTC. Translated: CASSVGQPQQGFYGYTF. The full variable domain, in which reference TRBV9 and TRBJ1-2 provide the parts outside the CDR3, is DSGVTQTPKHLITATGQRVTLRCSPRSGDLSVYWYQQSLDQGLQFLIQYYNGEERAKGNILERFSAQQFPDLHSELNLSSLELGDSALYFCASSVGQPQQGFYGYTFGSGTRLTVV.

The V and J genes are TRBV12-3 or TRBV12-4 and TRBJ2-3; 7 nucleotides agree with TRBD2. V shed 7 bases, J shed 11 bases, and the junction held 18 bases outside the gene matches. The CDR3 loop spans 15 amino acids. The CDR3 sequence is CASIPRAGVADVQYF. CDR3 bases: TGTGCCAGCATCCCGAGGGCGGGGGTCGCAGATGTGCAGTATTTT.

The V call is TRBV6-2 or TRBV6-3, the J call TRBJ2-3, with a weak D call TRBD1 (6 bases). The germline V gene encodes CDR1 MNHEY and CDR2 SVGEGT. Trimming shortened V by 2 bases and J by 2 bases, and 17 bases separated the two germline ends. CDR3 length: 17 residues. CDR3: CASSYMGQEIHTDTQYF. The CDR3 DNA is TGTGCCAGCAGTTACATGGGACAAGAGATACACACAGATACGCAGTATTTT.

J is TRBJ1-2 and V is TRBV2; 7 bases match TRBD1. CDR1 and CDR2 from the germline V gene are SNHLY and FYNNEI. The V segment lost 5 bases and the J segment 7 bases; nucleotides outside the gene matches: 16. The CDR3 loop spans 16 amino acids. This CDR3 reads CASSKDRVPSERGYTF. CDR3 nucleotide sequence: TGTGCCAGCAGTAAAGACAGGGTACCCTCGGAGCGTGGCTACACCTTC.

This clonotype was detected only a few times. One base away lies a much larger clone, so this may be a sequencing read error. The chain carries TRBV3-1 and TRBJ2-7, with 8 bases matching TRBD1. Trimming took 3 bases from V and 7 from J; bases not matched to a gene: 8. Germline assignment: CDR1 LGHDT and CDR2 YNNKEL (reference sequence). The CDR3 loop spans 14 amino acids. CDR3 sequence: CASSHRGLYNEQYF. Here the CDR3 DNA reads TGTGCCAGCAGCCACAGGGGGCTGTACAATGAGCAGTACTTC.

This clonotype was observed many times. The chain links TRBV20-1 to TRBJ1-1, with D unresolved. V shed 6 bases and J shed 1 base, with 9 bases lying between them. This CDR3 contains 12 residues. Germline values: CDR1 DFQATT, CDR2 SNEGSKA (reference sequence). This CDR3 is CSALGWNTEAFF. DNA for the CDR3: TGCAGTGCCTTGGGATGGAACACTGAAGCTTTCTTT.

The gene calls are TRBV11-2 and TRBJ2-1, with D unresolved. This CDR3 is 16 amino acids long. Trimming cost V 2 bases and J 2 bases, with 13 bases left between them. Germline V gene sequence: CDR1 SGHAT, CDR2 FQNNGV. The CDR3 nucleotides read TGTGCCAGCAGCTTAAACCTCGGGTTGGCCTACAATGAGCAGTTCTTC. Encoded protein: CASSLNLGLAYNEQFF.

The chain carries TRBV14 and TRBJ1-2, with a tentative D call TRBD1 (6 bases). The CDR3 contains 15 residues. V lost 0 bases, J lost 7 bases, and 15 bases lay in between. Germline values: CDR1 SGHDN, CDR2 FVKESK. CDR3 sequence reads: CASSQDRGARRGYTF. CDR3 nucleotides: TGTGCCAGCAGCCAAGATCGGGGGGCGCGGCGTGGCTACACCTTC.

The sample holds many counts of this clonotype. CDR3 protein: CASSLDMGEQYF. The CDR3 DNA follows: TGTGCCAGCAGTTTAGACATGGGGGAGCAGTACTTC. The chain has TRBV12-3 or TRBV12-4 and TRBJ2-7; D unresolved. V shed 1 base and J shed 7 bases, with 8 bases lying between them. This CDR3 is built from 12 residues.

This rearrangement joins TRBV30 to TRBJ1-1; the match to TRBD1 covers 7 bases. CDR1 is GTSNPN and CDR2 is SVGIG in the germline V gene (reference sequence). Trimming took 4 bases from V and 3 from J; bases not matched to a gene: 2. CDR3 length: 12 amino acids. The CDR3 reads CAWTQGDTEAFF. CDR3 nucleotides: TGTGCCTGGACGCAGGGGGACACTGAAGCTTTCTTT.

V is TRBV20-1 and J is TRBJ2-5; tentative D call: TRBD2 (6 bases). This CDR3 is built from 14 residues. Between the trimmed V and J ends, which lost 1 base and 7 bases, there was a span of 16 bases. Germline V CDR1 and CDR2: DFQATT, SNEGSKA (reference sequence). The chain's CDR3 is CSARAEGPGGTQYF. CDR3 in DNA: TGCAGTGCTAGAGCTGAGGGGCCCGGGGGGACCCAGTACTTC.

This clonotype was seen ten or more times. The rearrangement links TRBV5-1 to TRBJ2-1; 11 bases match TRBD2. Germline trimming cut 5 bases from V and 6 bases from J; bases unmatched to any gene: 7. This CDR3 has 15 residues. Germline lookup yields CDR1 SGHRS and CDR2 YFSETQ. The DNA for the CDR3 is TGCGCCAGCAGATCTCTAGCGGGGGGCACCAATGAGCAGTTCTTC. This gives the protein CASRSLAGGTNEQFF.

This clonotype has ten or more counts. The chain uses TRBV11-2 and TRBJ2-3; tentatively, D is TRBD1 (5 bases). The CDR3 sequence is 15 residues long. V was shortened by 4 bases and J by 3 bases, with 14 bases between the two germline ends. The germline V gene has CDR1 SGHAT and CDR2 FQNNGV. The CDR3 reads CASSSSSDKTDTQYF. The CDR3 DNA reads TGTGCCAGCAGCTCCTCCTCGGACAAAACAGATACGCAGTATTTT.

This clonotype was observed a few times. Possible read error: a much larger clone is one base away. The chain combines TRBV6-5 with TRBJ1-2; no reliable D call. Germline V lookup: CDR1 MNHEY, CDR2 SVGAGI. The CDR3 has 15 amino acids. The CDR3 nucleotides are TGTGCCCTGGACGTAAGAGGGAGAGTTTTCTATGGCCACACCTTC. This codes for CALDVRGRVFYGHTF.

The chain joins TRBV5-6 to TRBJ2-4, with 8 bases fitting TRBD1. The DNA end is a closer match to TRBJ2-7, so the J assignment may be wrong. There are 14 residues in the CDR3. Germline loops: CDR1 SGHDT, CDR2 YYEEEE. The CDR3 reads CASSWRTGLYEQYF. CDR3 nucleotide sequence: TGTGCCAGCAGCTGGAGGACAGGGCTCTACGAGCAGTACTTC.

This clonotype was seen a few times. The chain joins TRBV7-2 to TRBJ1-1; unclear D gene. Germline values: CDR1 SGHTA, CDR2 FQGNSA. V was shortened by 7 bases and J by 6 bases, with 9 bases between the two germline ends. CDR3 length: 11 amino acids. The DNA of the CDR3 is TGTGCCAGCAACTCCACATCTGAAGCTTTCTTT. It is translated as CASNSTSEAFF.

In the case of this clonotype: Germline and junction disagree at one end, which may indicate a read error. This chain links TRBV12-3 or TRBV12-4 with TRBJ1-2; D is unclear. The CDR3 runs 13 residues. CDR3 sequence reads: CASSYKPNGGFTF. In nucleotides, the CDR3 is TGTGCCAGCAGCTACAAGCCGAACGGTGGCTTCACCTTC.

This clonotype has ten or more counts. The chain couples TRBV6-6 to TRBJ2-3; 10 positions agree with TRBD1. This CDR3 region has 14 residues. The junction had 6 bases not matched to a gene; V was cut back by 8 bases and J by 4 bases. Germline V gene sequence: CDR1 MNHNY, CDR2 SVGAGI (reference sequence). This chain's CDR3 is CASCRDRGSDTQYF. As DNA, the CDR3 is TGTGCCAGCTGCCGGGACAGGGGATCAGATACGCAGTATTTT.

This clonotype was found many times. The chain is built from TRBV7-2 and TRBJ2-7; the match to TRBD1 covers 10 bases. Germline loops: CDR1 SGHTA, CDR2 FQGNSA. CDR3 length equals 14 residues. With V trimmed by 1 base and J by 6 bases, 3 bases remained unmatched. The CDR3 protein is CASSLVRTGGEQYF. Here the CDR3 DNA reads TGTGCCAGCAGCTTAGTACGGACAGGGGGCGAGCAGTACTTC.

The rearrangement uses TRBV20-1 and TRBJ2-1; D is unclear. Germline lookup yields CDR1 DFQATT and CDR2 SNEGSKA (reference sequence). Trimming pared 4 bases from V and 4 bases from J, leaving 5 bases between. The CDR3 extends over 11 amino acids. The CDR3 region has the DNA TGCAGTGCTACAGAGTACAATGAGCAGTTCTTC. Translating gives CSATEYNEQFF.

The J gene is TRBJ1-6, the V gene TRBV29-1; the match to TRBD1 covers 8 bases. Germline lookup yields CDR1 SQVTM and CDR2 ANQGSEA. The CDR3 is 14 amino acids. The V and J ends lost 4 bases and 8 bases, in that order; junction bases with no gene match: 7. CDR3 in DNA: TGCAGCGTTGCCGACAGGGGCTACTATTCACCCCTCCACTTT. It yields the protein CSVADRGYYSPLHF.

This clonotype was recorded a few times. The chain has TRBV30 and TRBJ1-2, with D possibly matching TRBD1 (5 bases). V lost 0 bases and J 0 bases, leaving 14 bases between the germline ends. This CDR3 has 16 amino acids. Germline CDR1 and CDR2: GTSNPN and SVGIG (reference sequence). The CDR3 here is CAWSVFRGWSNYGYTF. Here the CDR3 DNA reads TGTGCCTGGAGTGTATTTCGGGGGTGGTCTAACTATGGCTACACCTTC.